This is a list of T cell receptor beta chains from one sample in a study of monozygotic twins with inflammatory bowel disease. TCRdb reanalyzed the 5' RACE reads, giving one entry per CDR3 protein sequence and no DNA. This table holds about 210,000 distinct CDR3 sequences. Sequencing was carried out using blood. Receptors originate from a human donor with ulcerative colitis or Crohn's disease, or a healthy co-twin of an affected twin (not recorded which). Each CDR3 is given with its conserved first and last residue.

J gene: TRBJ2-2
V gene: TRBV7-6
CDR3 length: 15
CDR3 protein: CASSLVGPHTGELFF

J gene: TRBJ1-1
V gene: TRBV12-3/TRBV12-4
CDR3 length: 12
CDR3 protein: CASSSLFTEAFF

J gene: TRBJ2-3
V gene: TRBV11-2
CDR3 length: 14
CDR3 protein: CACRYGPFTDTQYF

J gene: TRBJ1-2
V gene: TRBV29-1
CDR3 length: 17
CDR3 protein: CSVFLPGATTLHYGYTF

J gene: TRBJ1-1
V gene: TRBV5-1
CDR3 length: 14
CDR3 protein: CASSPSTLNTEAFF

J gene: TRBJ2-3
V gene: TRBV5-4
CDR3 length: 14
CDR3 protein: CASSRDSFTDTQYF

J gene: TRBJ2-7
V gene: TRBV9
CDR3 length: 14
CDR3 protein: CASSKSGSSYEQYF

J gene: TRBJ1-1
V gene: TRBV19
CDR3 length: 14
CDR3 protein: CASTRYAINTEAFF

J gene: TRBJ2-7
V gene: TRBV20-1
CDR3 length: 13
CDR3 protein: CSAPWTASYEQYF

J gene: TRBJ2-3
V gene: TRBV7-9
CDR3 length: 15
CDR3 protein: CASSPGLAETDTQYF

J gene: TRBJ1-1
V gene: TRBV5-1
CDR3 length: 14
CDR3 protein: CASSLTVMNTEAFF

J gene: TRBJ1-2
V gene: TRBV6-1
CDR3 length: 14
CDR3 protein: CASSKSQVGYGYTF

J gene: TRBJ2-1
V gene: TRBV7-3
CDR3 length: 15
CDR3 protein: CASSLTSDPYNEQFF

J gene: TRBJ2-7
V gene: TRBV5-1
CDR3 length: 16
CDR3 protein: CASSLAGTGVPYEQYF

J gene: TRBJ1-3
V gene: TRBV12-3/TRBV12-4
CDR3 length: 14
CDR3 protein: CASSLGQPGHTIYF

J gene: TRBJ1-2
V gene: TRBV4-1
CDR3 length: 16
CDR3 protein: CASSQDNGGIYYGYTF

J gene: TRBJ2-3
V gene: TRBV5-1
CDR3 length: 14
CDR3 protein: CASSLAGAGDTQYF

J gene: TRBJ1-1
V gene: TRBV12-3/TRBV12-4
CDR3 length: 14
CDR3 protein: CASSPRDRGAEAFF

J gene: TRBJ2-3
V gene: TRBV4-1
CDR3 length: 19
CDR3 protein: CASSQLAGEESGRPDTQYF

J gene: TRBJ2-4
V gene: TRBV5-4
CDR3 length: 14
CDR3 protein: CASSLGSAKNIQYF

J gene: TRBJ1-2
V gene: TRBV5-1
CDR3 length: 15
CDR3 protein: CASTLSGTGNYGYTF

J gene: TRBJ1-1
V gene: TRBV5-1
CDR3 length: 20
CDR3 protein: CASSLAMGRAGAHRNTEAFF

J gene: TRBJ2-2
V gene: TRBV7-6
CDR3 length: 16
CDR3 protein: CASSPWTGTGTGELFF

J gene: TRBJ2-3
V gene: TRBV24-1
CDR3 length: 14
CDR3 protein: CATSLSGSTDTQYF

J gene: TRBJ1-3
V gene: TRBV18
CDR3 length: 16
CDR3 protein: CASSPSQGSSGNTIYF

J gene: TRBJ1-3
V gene: TRBV18
CDR3 length: 15
CDR3 protein: CASSRLTGSGNTIYF

J gene: TRBJ2-1
V gene: TRBV4-1
CDR3 length: 13
CDR3 protein: CASSQAIYNEQFF

J gene: TRBJ2-1
V gene: TRBV7-8
CDR3 length: 14
CDR3 protein: CASSLHHSGAEQFF

J gene: TRBJ2-7
V gene: TRBV7-9
CDR3 length: 14
CDR3 protein: CASSFRQDSYEQYF

J gene: TRBJ2-7
V gene: TRBV12-3/TRBV12-4
CDR3 length: 14
CDR3 protein: CASSLKWGGHEQYF

J gene: TRBJ2-3
V gene: TRBV20-1
CDR3 length: 14
CDR3 protein: CSAPLAESTDTQYF

J gene: TRBJ2-6
V gene: TRBV5-1
CDR3 length: 14
CDR3 protein: CATARSSGANVLTF

J gene: TRBJ1-3
V gene: TRBV3-1
CDR3 length: 13
CDR3 protein: CASTGVRENTIYF

J gene: TRBJ1-2
V gene: TRBV7-9
CDR3 length: 16
CDR3 protein: CASSPDRGQGEYGYTF

J gene: TRBJ2-1
V gene: TRBV9
CDR3 length: 19
CDR3 protein: CASSVVPGLAGGTYNEQFF

J gene: TRBJ1-2
V gene: TRBV5-5
CDR3 length: 15
CDR3 protein: CANRLAGTNNYGYTF

J gene: TRBJ1-5
V gene: TRBV20-1
CDR3 length: 14
CDR3 protein: CSAIPDRENQPQHF

J gene: TRBJ1-1
V gene: TRBV6-1
CDR3 length: 14
CDR3 protein: CASSRNGMNTEAFF

J gene: TRBJ2-1
V gene: TRBV12-3/TRBV12-4
CDR3 length: 13
CDR3 protein: CASRGTGADEQFF

J gene: TRBJ2-3
V gene: TRBV15
CDR3 length: 16
CDR3 protein: CATSRTSGISTDTQYF

J gene: TRBJ1-1
V gene: TRBV7-2
CDR3 length: 15
CDR3 protein: CASSLFLTGPTEAFF

J gene: TRBJ2-2
V gene: TRBV10-3
CDR3 length: 13
CDR3 protein: CAIRELNTGELFF

J gene: TRBJ2-7
V gene: TRBV28
CDR3 length: 17
CDR3 protein: CASSPSPGQGSSYEQYF

J gene: TRBJ1-1
V gene: TRBV18
CDR3 length: 17
CDR3 protein: CASSPRQGTNKNTEAFF

J gene: TRBJ2-1
V gene: TRBV19
CDR3 length: 16
CDR3 protein: CASRSLDRGSYNEQFF

J gene: TRBJ2-6
V gene: TRBV6-2/TRBV6-3
CDR3 length: 15
CDR3 protein: CASSYTGPGANVLTF

J gene: TRBJ1-2
V gene: TRBV4-1
CDR3 length: 16
CDR3 protein: CASSQDINSWEYGYTF

J gene: TRBJ1-4
V gene: TRBV20-1
CDR3 length: 14
CDR3 protein: CSARKMGTNEKLFF

J gene: TRBJ1-4
V gene: TRBV7-9
CDR3 length: 15
CDR3 protein: CASSLLGRTNEKLFF

J gene: TRBJ1-5
V gene: TRBV2
CDR3 length: 14
CDR3 protein: CASSDVVVGQPQHF

J gene: TRBJ2-1
V gene: TRBV18
CDR3 length: 14
CDR3 protein: CASQGQGTYNEQFF

J gene: TRBJ1-1
V gene: TRBV5-1
CDR3 length: 14
CDR3 protein: CASSLDRVETEAFF

J gene: TRBJ1-5
V gene: TRBV12-3/TRBV12-4
CDR3 length: 13
CDR3 protein: CASMRNRDQPQHF

J gene: TRBJ1-5
V gene: TRBV24-1
CDR3 length: 14
CDR3 protein: CATSDSLAGQPQHF

J gene: TRBJ2-5
V gene: TRBV5-1
CDR3 length: 14
CDR3 protein: CASSLFSPDETQYF

J gene: TRBJ1-6
V gene: TRBV4-2
CDR3 length: 14
CDR3 protein: CASSETGVDGPLHF

J gene: TRBJ2-1
V gene: TRBV29-1
CDR3 length: 16
CDR3 protein: CSVEDLKRAGRNEQFF

J gene: TRBJ2-7
V gene: TRBV20-1
CDR3 length: 12
CDR3 protein: CSARVTSEEQYF